The subject of this entry is one T cell receptor (beta chain). This clone was seen a single time. What antigen it recognizes has not been identified. No much larger clone exists at a distance of one base, and base qualities are not known. The entire isolated RNA was reverse transcribed using the High Capacity cDNA Reverse Transcription Kit, and thus expressed TCRB transcripts were sequenced. Deep immunoSEQ sequencing was performed on naive, central memory and regulatory T cell samples, with an average of around 3.4 million total reads per sample. Sorted cells were lysed in RLT buffer, and RNA was extracted using DNase-treated RNeasy Micro or Mini kits according to cell number. Each cell subset was processed on its own to prevent cross-contamination, while patient and healthy donor samples were processed together. The immunoSEQ multiplex PCR was used to amplify TCRB sequences from cDNA, yielding 87-bp fragments that span the CDR3 region. Sequencing of the amplicons was done on the Illumina HiSeq platform. Under the source paper's analysis protocol: Synthetic template baselines were used to correct PCR bias computationally, reads within Hamming distance 2 were collapsed, and singletons that could not be merged were discarded. Reads were aligned against IMGT so that V, D and J genes, CDR3 length and insertions or deletions at six rearrangement sites could be assigned. Within each subset, clonotype counts were normalized to sorted cell number, and only after that were true diversity and Gini coefficients computed with the tcR R package. The overlap coefficient, calculated on TCRB nucleotide sequences, was used to quantify repertoire sharing. As a proxy for the pre-selection repertoire, out-of-frame TCRB sequences from naive cells were analyzed. What TCRdb holds here is the immuneACCESS table cut down to in-frame rearrangements. Part of the clones is not present; checked against another copy, under half of the missing clones reflect an unresolved V gene, and the others are unexplained. The D gene and trimming were derived from the DNA, and the V and J assignments and clone size from that table. This sample comprises 250,000 or so clones, about 70% of them detected only once. Around 0.05% of the sample lies in the top ten.

This record comes from a study of beta chain features in type 1 diabetes (dated by TCRdb to 2016 to 2018). A note on the overall study: No differences in mean age, gender distribution, total cell number or subset yield were found between patients and healthy donors. The study compared TCRB repertoires of sorted circulating CD4+ T cell subsets between recently diagnosed type 1 diabetes patients and matched healthy donors. Regulatory and stem cell-like memory subsets were obtained from only 8 patients and about 8 healthy donors, while naive and central memory subsets were obtained from all 28 donors. A total of approximately 100,000,000 sorted cells were examined across all samples, and the number of cells per subset was strongly correlated with RNA yield.

CDR1 and CDR2, per the germline V gene, are SGHTA and FQGNSA. Trimming at the junction amounts to 8 bases on V and 1 base on J, and the germline ends lie 8 bases apart. Reading from cysteine to phenylalanine, the CDR3 counts 13 amino acids. Here the CDR3 DNA is all that survives: 39 bases in frame from base 1. The research as a whole found: HLA sub-analyses involved small numbers of individuals, so any influence of HLA type on TCRB rearrangement remained unresolved. At VDJ recombination sites, patients with type 1 diabetes made fewer insertions and deleted more nucleotides, a pattern implying thymic rearrangement abnormalities. Because cDNA rather than genomic DNA was sequenced, highly expressing activated cells could have been over-represented, although no difference in activation and CD3 levels was found between groups. Naive, central memory and regulatory TCRB repertoires appeared to be more alike among patients than among healthy donors. Shorter templates might be favored by PCR, yet because patient and control samples were amplified and corrected together, any such skew would affect both groups equally. A moderate but significant shortening of TCRB CDR3 length was observed in type 1 diabetes patients in all four CD4+ subsets.

From each donor, a single peripheral blood sample of about 120 mL on average was drawn into heparinised tubes. A BD FACSAria II was used to sort naive, central memory, regulatory and stem cell-like memory CD4+ T cells with a panel that included CD45RO, CCR7, CD25, CD127, CD95 and CD27. Purity was above 95% for every sorted population. PBMCs were isolated right away by Lymphoprep density gradient centrifugation and were stained directly, without culture. To minimize batch effects, samples were stained and sorted in pairs, one healthy donor with one patient per experiment. The chain employs TRBV7-2 and TRBJ2-2; a tentative D call is TRBD2 (6 bases match). The sample comprised naive CD4+ T cells from blood. The sample's cell subset or site label, in plain terms: true naive CD4+ T cells. This receptor was taken from a man aged 25-45 years in good health. This receptor has the CDR3 CASAGRNTGELFF. Here is the DNA: TGTGCCAGCGCGGGGAGGAACACCGGGGAGCTGTTTTTT.